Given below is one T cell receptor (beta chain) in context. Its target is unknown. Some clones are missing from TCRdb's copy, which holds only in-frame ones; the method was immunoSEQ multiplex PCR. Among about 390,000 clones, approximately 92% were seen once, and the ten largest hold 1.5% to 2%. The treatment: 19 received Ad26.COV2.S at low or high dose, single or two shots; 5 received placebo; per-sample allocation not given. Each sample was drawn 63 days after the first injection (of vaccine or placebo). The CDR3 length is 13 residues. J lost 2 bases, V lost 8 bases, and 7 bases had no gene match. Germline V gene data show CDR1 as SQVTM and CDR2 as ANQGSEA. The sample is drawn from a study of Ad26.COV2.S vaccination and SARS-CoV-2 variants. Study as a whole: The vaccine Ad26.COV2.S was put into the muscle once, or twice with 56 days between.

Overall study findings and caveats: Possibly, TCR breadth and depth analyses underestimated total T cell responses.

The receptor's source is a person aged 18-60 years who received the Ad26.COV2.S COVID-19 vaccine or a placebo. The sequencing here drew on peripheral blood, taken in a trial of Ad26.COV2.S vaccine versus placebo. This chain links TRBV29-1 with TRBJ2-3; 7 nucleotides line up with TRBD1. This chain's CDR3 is CSPRDRLTDTQYF. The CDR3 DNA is TGCAGCCCTCGGGACAGACTCACAGATACGCAGTATTTT.